This entry features one T cell receptor beta chain sequence. Per the original methods: Amplification of reference gene primers was used by the study to estimate nucleated cell counts. Measured with immunoSEQ multiplex PCR; TCRdb has only the in-frame clones, and not every one. V, J and clone size are taken as reported in that table, and D and trimming were inferred from the DNA itself. The sample lists 150,000 to 200,000 clones, roughly 87% occurring once. This sample stems from a study of blood T cell repertoires in COVID-19. At the level of the study: Material from acute and convalescent COVID-19 was sourced from the United States, Italy and Spain. PBMCs, B-cell-depleted T cells, or T cells were the source of the cDNA or gDNA that made up the material.

The trim removed 6 bases at V and 4 bases at J, leaving 12 bases unmatched. In germline, CDR1 is MDHEN, CDR2 SYDVKM. The CDR3 is 15 amino acids. The chain combines TRBV28 with TRBJ2-7; 7 nucleotides match TRBD2. The TCR comes from a human donor in a cohort sampled during active COVID-19. Sequencing input: peripheral blood. The DNA for the CDR3 is TGTGCCAGCAGGGGAGCGGGGTTCCCTCTTTACGAGCAGTACTTC. Encoded protein: CASRGAGFPLYEQYF. The variable domain in full, completed from reference TRBV28 and TRBJ2-7, reads DVKVTQSSRYLVKRTGEKVFLECVQDMDHENMFWYRQDPGLGLRLIYFSYDVKMKEKGDIPEGYSVSREKKERFSLILESASTNQTSMYLCASRGAGFPLYEQYFGPGTRLTVT.